One and the same sample provided the 10 T cell receptor beta chains below, sequenced in a study of identical twins. TCRdb reanalysed the 5' RACE reads using MiXCR and keeps one entry per CDR3 protein. The sample has roughly 720,000 distinct CDR3 sequences, about 20% seen once. These data were also reused for a study on T cells expressing NK-cell markers.

Sequencing input: PBMCs. The receptor source for this set is a woman aged 18-29 years in good health.

The rearrangement uses TRBV2 and TRBJ2-5; no firm D call. Per the germline V gene, CDR1 is SNHLY and CDR2 is FYNNEI. V was cut by 0 bases and J by 3 bases, with 2 bases left in between. The CDR3 consists of 12 residues. In DNA form, the CDR3 reads TGTGCCAGCAGTGAAGCGGAAGAGACCCAGTACTTC. Amino acids: CASSEAEETQYF.

This rearrangement joins TRBV7-2 to TRBJ2-7, with D unclear. Germline loops: CDR1 SGHTA, CDR2 FQGNSA. The CDR3 runs 14 residues. V was cut by 3 bases and J by 0 bases, with 9 bases left in between. CDR3 DNA sequence: TGTGCCAGCAGCTTTCAATGGGGCTCCTACGAGCAGTACTTC. It translates to CASSFQWGSYEQYF.

This clonotype was seen a handful of times. The rearrangement links TRBV7-2 to TRBJ2-1, with TRBD2 matching 7 bases. The V gene's germline CDR1 is SGHTA and CDR2 FQGNSA. There are 14 residues in the CDR3. Trimming took 5 bases from V and 6 from J; bases not matched to a gene: 7. CDR3 in DNA: TGTGCCAGCAGCCCGGGGGGAGCGGGCAATGAGCAGTTCTTC. Translated: CASSPGGAGNEQFF.

The chain recombines TRBV20-1 with TRBJ2-1, with 9 bases lining up with TRBD1. V lost 6 bases and J lost 0; bases outside the gene matches: 9. Per the germline V gene, CDR1 is DFQATT and CDR2 is SNEGSKA (reference sequence). The CDR3 is made up of 16 amino acids. CDR3 sequence reads: CSAHKQGASSYNEQFF. In nucleotides, the CDR3 is TGCAGTGCCCATAAACAGGGGGCGAGCTCCTACAATGAGCAGTTCTTC.

J is TRBJ2-2 and V is TRBV12-3 or TRBV12-4; D assignment may be TRBD1 or TRBD2 (5 bases each). V was clipped by 7 bases and J by 3 bases, with 12 bases between them. This CDR3 region has 14 residues. The CDR3 DNA reads as TGTGCCAGCACCCCGGGGACCCACACCGGGGAGCTGTTTTTT. Translating it yields CASTPGTHTGELFF.

This clonotype was counted a few times. V is TRBV3-1 and J is TRBJ1-5; 10 nucleotides match TRBD1. The germline V gene encodes CDR1 LGHDT and CDR2 YNNKEL (reference sequence). The CDR3 covers 19 residues. J was trimmed by 2 bases and V by 2 bases; bases with no gene match: 12. DNA of the CDR3: TGTGCCAGCAGCCAAAAGAGGGGACAGGGGTTTGGGGGCAATCAGCCCCAGCATTTT. Its translation is CASSQKRGQGFGGNQPQHF.

This clonotype has at least ten counts. The chain has TRBV7-2 and TRBJ1-6; possible D gene TRBD1, 5 bases. Germline-derived CDR1 and CDR2 are SGHTA and FQGNSA. The CDR3 spans 16 residues. Trimming stripped 2 bases from V and 7 bases from J, with 15 bases between. CDR3 nucleotides: TGTGCCAGCAGCTTAATTTACGGGGGAAGAAATTCACCCCTCCACTTT. It yields the protein CASSLIYGGRNSPLHF. Full variable domain (missing parts from reference TRBV7-2 and TRBJ1-6): GAGVSQSPSNKVTEKGKDVELRCDPISGHTALYWYRQSLGQGLEFLIYFQGNSAPDKSGLPSDRFSAERTGGSVSTLTIQRTQQEDSAVYLCASSLIYGGRNSPLHFGNGTRLTVT.

This clonotype showed up just a few times. The chain joins TRBV20-1 to TRBJ2-7; 10 nucleotides align to TRBD2. J was trimmed by 5 bases and V by 3 bases; bases with no gene match: 7. Germline V gives CDR1 DFQATT, CDR2 SNEGSKA (reference sequence). CDR3 length: 14 residues. CDR3 DNA: TGCAGTGCTAGCGTAGCGGGGGGAAAGAACGAGCAGTACTTC. As protein: CSASVAGGKNEQYF.

V and J are TRBV12-3 or TRBV12-4 and TRBJ2-2; weak D call: TRBD2 (6 bases). The CDR3 runs 19 residues. The germline V and J ends were trimmed by 3 bases and 0 bases, with 20 bases remaining between them. The CDR3, as DNA: TGTGCCAGCAGTTTCGCACCCGGGAGTGGGGTTTCGAACACCGGGGAGCTGTTTTTT. It specifies CASSFAPGSGVSNTGELFF.

This clonotype has a handful of counts. V is TRBV12-3 or TRBV12-4 and J is TRBJ1-2, with a possible D match to TRBD1 (6 bases). The V end lost 6 bases, the J end lost 4 bases, and 18 bases lay between the germline ends. This CDR3 is built from 15 residues. CDR3 DNA sequence: TGTGCCAGCAGCCTATTAGGGGGGGGTGCCTATGGCTACACCTTC. Translation: CASSLLGGGAYGYTF.